This T cell receptor beta chain originates from a study of T cells after yellow fever vaccination. At the level of the study: When fractions had low cell numbers, they were prepared with SMART-Seq v4 Ultra Low Input. The study, taken as a whole, reports: FACS-sorted repertoires could harbor abundant contaminating bulk-population clonotypes. The secondary response peaked faster, at day 5 versus 15, but was weaker.

Worth noting for this clonotype: The target antigen is unknown.

The CDR3 spans 14 residues. J gave up 3 bases and V 4 bases, and 3 bases lay outside the gene matches. Germline CDR1 SGHTA, CDR2 FQGNSA. The 5'RACE template-switching step produced TCR cDNA and added a universal primer site and UMIs. One entry per CDR3 protein, called by TCRdb with MiXCR from the 5' RACE reads. This sample has some 300,000 distinct CDR3 sequences; 7.5% to 9.5% occur once, and the top ten carry 3% to 3.5%. This sequence was found in a young man who received the YFV17D yellow fever vaccine. The gene calls are TRBV7-2 and TRBJ2-3, with TRBD2 matching over 8 bases. Here the sequenced sample was CD4+ T cells sorted from PBMCs, taken 5 days after the yellow fever booster vaccination. The CDR3 is CASSSQRGTDTQYF. CDR3 in DNA: TGTGCCAGCAGCTCTCAGCGGGGGACAGATACGCAGTATTTT.